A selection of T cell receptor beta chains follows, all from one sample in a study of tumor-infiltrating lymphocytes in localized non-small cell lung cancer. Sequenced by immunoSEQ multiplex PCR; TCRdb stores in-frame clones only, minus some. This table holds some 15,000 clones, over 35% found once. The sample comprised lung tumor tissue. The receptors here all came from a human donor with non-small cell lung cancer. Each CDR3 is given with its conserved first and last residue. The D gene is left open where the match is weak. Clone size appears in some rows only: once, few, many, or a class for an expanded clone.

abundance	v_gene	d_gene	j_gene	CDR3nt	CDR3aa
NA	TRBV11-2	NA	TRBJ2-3	TGTGCCAGCAGCTTAGACCGGGGGAGCACAGATACGCAGTATTTT	CASSLDRGSTDTQYF
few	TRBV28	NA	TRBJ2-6	TGTGCCAGCAGTCTCGTCTCTGGGGCCAACGTCCTGACTTTC	CASSLVSGANVLTF
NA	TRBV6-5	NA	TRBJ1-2	TGTGCCAGCAGCGCAGAACGGACTCGGGGCTACACCTTC	CASSAERTRGYTF
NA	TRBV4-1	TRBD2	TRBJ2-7	TGCGCCAGTAGCGGGGCCTCCTACGAGCAGTACTTC	CASSGASYEQYF
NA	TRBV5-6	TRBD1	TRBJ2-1	TGTGCCAGCAGCCGCTCAGGACAGGGCTACAATGAGCAGTTCTTC	CASSRSGQGYNEQFF
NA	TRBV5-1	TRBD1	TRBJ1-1	TGCGCCAGCAGCCGTAGACAGGGATTGAACACTGAAGCTTTCTTT	CASSRRQGLNTEAFF
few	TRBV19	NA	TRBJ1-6	TGTGCCAGTAGTTGGGCCGAAAATTCACCCCTCCACTTT	CASSWAENSPLHF
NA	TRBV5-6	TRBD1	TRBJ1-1	TGTGCCAGCAGCACGTGGACAGGGAGTAGGAATGAAGCTTTCTTT	CASSTWTGSRNEAFF
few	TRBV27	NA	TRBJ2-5	TGTGCCAGCGGACGCCTAGGAGAGACCCAGTACTTC	CASGRLGETQYF
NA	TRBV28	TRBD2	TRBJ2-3	TGTGCCAGCAGTTTTGGAGCTAGCGGGGGGTTGGGCACAGATACGCAGTATTTT	CASSFGASGGLGTDTQYF
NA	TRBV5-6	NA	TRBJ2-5	TGTGCCAGCAGCTCCAGGGGGGCCGTTCCCGAGACCCAGTACTTC	CASSSRGAVPETQYF
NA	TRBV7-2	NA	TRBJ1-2	TGTGCCAGCAGCCCAGATCAGATCTATGGCTACACCTTC	CASSPDQIYGYTF
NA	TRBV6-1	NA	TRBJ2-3	TGTGCCAGCAGTCTCCTACAGGGCAGCACAGATACGCAGTATTTT	CASSLLQGSTDTQYF
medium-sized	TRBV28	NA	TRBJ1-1	TGTGCCAGCAGTTTATTCCGTACGTTGGTAGGAACTGAAGCTTTCTTT	CASSLFRTLVGTEAFF
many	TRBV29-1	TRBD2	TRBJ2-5	TGCAGCGTTGAAGGCCAGCGGGGGTCACAAGAGACCCAGTACTTC	CSVEGQRGSQETQYF
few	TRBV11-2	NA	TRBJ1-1	TGTGCCAGCAGCGCGGCCGTTGGGGCTGAAGCTTTCTTT	CASSAAVGAEAFF
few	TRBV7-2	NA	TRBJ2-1	TGTGCCAGCAGCCATTGGGGGGCTTATAATGAGCAGTTCTTC	CASSHWGAYNEQFF
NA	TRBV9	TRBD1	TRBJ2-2	TGTGCCAGCAGAAAGCCGGGACAGGGAAACACCGGGGAGCTGTTTTTT	CASRKPGQGNTGELFF
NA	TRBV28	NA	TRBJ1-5	TGTGCCAGCAGGGACGGATATAGCAATCAGCCCCAGCATTTT	CASRDGYSNQPQHF
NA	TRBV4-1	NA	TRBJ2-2	TGCGCCAGCAGCCCCCGCAGGGGTAACACCGGGGAGCTGTTTTTT	CASSPRRGNTGELFF
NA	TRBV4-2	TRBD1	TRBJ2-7	TGTGCCAGCAGCCAGGGGACAGACAACTCCTACGAGCAGTACTTC	CASSQGTDNSYEQYF
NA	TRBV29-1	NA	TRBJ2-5	TGCAGCGTCTCGGGGGGCCTCGGGGGAGAGACCCAGTACTTC	CSVSGGLGGETQYF
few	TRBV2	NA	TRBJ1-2	TGTGCCAGCATGCCGGAGGGGACACACTATGGCTACACCTTC	CASMPEGTHYGYTF
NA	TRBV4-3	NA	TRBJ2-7	TGCGCCAGCAGCCAAGAGACGACAGGCGAGCAGTACTTC	CASSQETTGEQYF
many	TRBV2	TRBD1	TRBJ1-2	TGTGCCAGCAGTACAGACAGGGGGCTTGGCTACACCTTC	CASSTDRGLGYTF
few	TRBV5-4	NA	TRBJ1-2	TGTGCCAGCAGCGCCCGGATTAAGACCGGCTACACCTTC	CASSARIKTGYTF
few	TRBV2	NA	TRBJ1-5	TGTGCCAGCAGTGACAGGACAGTTTATAGCAATCAGCCCCAGCATTTT	CASSDRTVYSNQPQHF
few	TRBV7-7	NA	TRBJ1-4	TGTGCCAGCAGCTTACGGGGGCCAAATGAAAAACTGTTTTTT	CASSLRGPNEKLFF
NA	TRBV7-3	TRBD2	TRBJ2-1	TGTGCCAGCAGCTTAACAGCTAGCGGGGCCTACAATGAGCAGTTCTTC	CASSLTASGAYNEQFF
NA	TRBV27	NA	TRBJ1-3	TGTGCCAGCAGTTTAGGCGGCGTCTCTGGAAACACCATATATTTT	CASSLGGVSGNTIYF
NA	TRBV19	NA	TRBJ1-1	TGTGCCAGTAGTATTCAGACCTATACTGAAGCTTTCTTT	CASSIQTYTEAFF
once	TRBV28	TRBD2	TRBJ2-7	TGTGCCAGCAGTTTACCTAGCGGGGGGGCTTGGGTCCACGAGCAGTACTTC	CASSLPSGGAWVHEQYF
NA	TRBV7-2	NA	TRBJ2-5	TGTGCCAGCAGCTTCCTACAGGGAGGTGGCGTGGAGACCCAGTACTTC	CASSFLQGGGVETQYF
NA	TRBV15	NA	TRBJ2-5	TGTGCCACCAGCAGGGATCAAGAGACCCAGTACTTC	CATSRDQETQYF
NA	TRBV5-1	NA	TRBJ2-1	TGCGCCAGCAGCGCACAAGACAATGAGCAGTTCTTC	CASSAQDNEQFF
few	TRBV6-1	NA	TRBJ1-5	TGTGCCAGCAGGGACCGGAGGACCGACGCCCAGCATTTT	CASRDRRTDAQHF
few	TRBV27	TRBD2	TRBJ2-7	TGTGCCAGCAGTCGACTAGCGGGGGACTACGAGCAGTACTTC	CASSRLAGDYEQYF
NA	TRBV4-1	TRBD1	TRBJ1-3	TGCGCCAGCAGCCTTGTTGTGGGACAGGGGGCAAGACACACCATATATTTT	CASSLVVGQGARHTIYF
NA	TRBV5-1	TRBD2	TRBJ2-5	TGCGCCAGCAGCTTACTAGCGGGGGGACCGGAGACCCAGTACTTC	CASSLLAGGPETQYF
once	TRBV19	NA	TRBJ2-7	TGTGCCAGTAGTATAGCCCAAAACAGTTACGAGCAGTACTTC	CASSIAQNSYEQYF
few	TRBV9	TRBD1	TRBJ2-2	TGTGCCAGCAGCACGGGGACAGGGACGAACACCGGGGAGCTGTTTTTT	CASSTGTGTNTGELFF
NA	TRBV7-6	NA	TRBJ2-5	TGTGCCAGCAGCCCTAGCATCCCAGAGACCCAGTACTTC	CASSPSIPETQYF
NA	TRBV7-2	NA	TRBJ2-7	TGTGCCAGCAGCTTAGTCCCCTACGAGCAGTACTTC	CASSLVPYEQYF
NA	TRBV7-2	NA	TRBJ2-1	TGTGCCAGCAGCCTCGAATCCTACAATGAGCAGTTCTTC	CASSLESYNEQFF
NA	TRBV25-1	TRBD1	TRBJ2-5	TGTGCCAGCAGTAGACCCGGGACAGGACAAGAGACCCAGTACTTC	CASSRPGTGQETQYF
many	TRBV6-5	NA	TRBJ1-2	TGTGCCAGCTGCCGATTGGACGCTTGCTATGGCTACACCTTC	CASCRLDACYGYTF
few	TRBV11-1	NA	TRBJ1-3	TGTGCCAGCAGCTTAGTGAGCGGACCCTCTGGAAACACCATATATTTT	CASSLVSGPSGNTIYF
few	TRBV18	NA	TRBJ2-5	TGTGCCAGCTCACCATTTTTCGGCGAGACCCAGTACTTC	CASSPFFGETQYF